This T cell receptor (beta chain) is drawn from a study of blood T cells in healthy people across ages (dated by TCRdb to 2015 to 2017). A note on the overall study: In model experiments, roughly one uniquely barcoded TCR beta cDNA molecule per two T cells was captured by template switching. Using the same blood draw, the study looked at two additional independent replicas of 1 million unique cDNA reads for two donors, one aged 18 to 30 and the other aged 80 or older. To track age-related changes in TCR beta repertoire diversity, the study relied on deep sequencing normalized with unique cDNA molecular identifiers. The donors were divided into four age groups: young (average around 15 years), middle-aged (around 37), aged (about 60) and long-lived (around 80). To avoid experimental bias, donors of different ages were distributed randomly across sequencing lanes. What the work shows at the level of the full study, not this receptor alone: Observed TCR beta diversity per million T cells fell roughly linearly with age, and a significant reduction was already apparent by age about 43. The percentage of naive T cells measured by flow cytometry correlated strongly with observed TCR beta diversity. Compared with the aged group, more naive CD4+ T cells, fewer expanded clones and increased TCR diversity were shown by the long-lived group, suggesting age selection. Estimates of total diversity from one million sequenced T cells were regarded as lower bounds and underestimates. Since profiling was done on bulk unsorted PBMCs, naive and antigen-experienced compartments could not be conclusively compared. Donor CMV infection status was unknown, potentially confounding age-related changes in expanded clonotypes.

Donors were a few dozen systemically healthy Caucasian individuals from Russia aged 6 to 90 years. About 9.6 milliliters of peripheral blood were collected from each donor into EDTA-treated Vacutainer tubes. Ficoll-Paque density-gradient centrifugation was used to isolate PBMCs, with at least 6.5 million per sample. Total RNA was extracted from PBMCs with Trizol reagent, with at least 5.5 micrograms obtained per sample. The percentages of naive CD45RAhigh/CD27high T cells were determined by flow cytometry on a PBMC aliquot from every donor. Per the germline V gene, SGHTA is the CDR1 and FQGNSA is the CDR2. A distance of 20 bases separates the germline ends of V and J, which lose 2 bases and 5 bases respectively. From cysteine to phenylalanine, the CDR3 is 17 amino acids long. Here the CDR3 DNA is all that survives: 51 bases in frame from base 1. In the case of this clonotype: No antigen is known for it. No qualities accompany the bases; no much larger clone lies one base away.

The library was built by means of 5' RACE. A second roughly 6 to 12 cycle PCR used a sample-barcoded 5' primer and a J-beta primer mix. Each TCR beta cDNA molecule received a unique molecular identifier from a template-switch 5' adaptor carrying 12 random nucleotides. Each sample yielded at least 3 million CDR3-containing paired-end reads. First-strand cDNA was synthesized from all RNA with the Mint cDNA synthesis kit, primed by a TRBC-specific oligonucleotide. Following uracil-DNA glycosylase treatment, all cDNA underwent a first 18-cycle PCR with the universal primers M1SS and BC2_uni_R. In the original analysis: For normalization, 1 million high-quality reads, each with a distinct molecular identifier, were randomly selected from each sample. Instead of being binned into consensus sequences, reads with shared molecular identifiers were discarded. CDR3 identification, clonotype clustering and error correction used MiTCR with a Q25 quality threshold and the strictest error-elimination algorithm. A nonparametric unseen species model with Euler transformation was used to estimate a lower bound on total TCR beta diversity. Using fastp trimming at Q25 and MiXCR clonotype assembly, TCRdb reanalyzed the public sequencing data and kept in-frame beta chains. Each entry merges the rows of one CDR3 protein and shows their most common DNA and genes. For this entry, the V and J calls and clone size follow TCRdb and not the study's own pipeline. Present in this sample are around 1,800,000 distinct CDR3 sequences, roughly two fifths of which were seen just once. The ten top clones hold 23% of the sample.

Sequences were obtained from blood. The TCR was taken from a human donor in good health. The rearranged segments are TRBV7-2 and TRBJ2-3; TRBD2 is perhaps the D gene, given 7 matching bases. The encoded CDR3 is CASSLLVGGAGLDTQYF. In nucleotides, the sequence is TGTGCCAGCAGCTTATTGGTAGGGGGGGCCGGGTTAGATACGCAGTATTTT.